The rows below give T cell receptor beta chains drawn from one sample of a study of T cell responses to AZD1222 COVID-19 vaccine. Produced via immunoSEQ multiplex PCR; TCRdb's table is partial and in-frame only. The sample lists around 150,000 clones; about nine tenths were seen once. The sample was peripheral blood, taken 28 days after the second AZD1222 dose. All receptors derive from an adult who received the AZD1222 COVID-19 vaccine. The conserved cysteine and the conserved F or W are not part of the CDR3 here. The D gene is left open where the match is weak.

TRBV4-1	14	TRBJ2-2	NA	ASSLGSRANTGELF
TRBV1	16	TRBJ1-4	NA	TSSQDRYYATTNEKLF
TRBV4-2	13	TRBJ1-4	TRBD1	ASSLRGQGNEKLF
TRBV29-1	10	TRBJ2-3	NA	SVFGPQDTQY
TRBV7-9	13	TRBJ2-5	TRBD2	ASSLLLAVQESQY
TRBV2	12	TRBJ2-2	NA	ASSPVRDTGELF
TRBV5-6	10	TRBJ1-2	NA	ASSLGPAGYT
TRBV5-6	13	TRBJ1-2	TRBD1	ASTRGQGIVYGYT
TRBV10-3	11	TRBJ1-3	TRBD1	AIRTGDGNTIY
TRBV6-5	12	TRBJ2-3	TRBD2	ASSRGGSTDTQY
TRBV5-1	11	TRBJ2-7	TRBD1	ASSWDRQYEQY
TRBV19	16	TRBJ2-3	NA	ASSDPRGGQGYTDTQY
TRBV10-1	11	TRBJ1-5	NA	ASSSGQWQPQH
TRBV21-1	12	TRBJ2-7	NA	ASQGGASWREQY
TRBV5-1	12	TRBJ2-2	NA	ASSGGANTGELF
TRBV5-5	11	TRBJ1-2	NA	ASSLQDNYGYT
TRBV2	12	TRBJ1-3	NA	ASSELYSGNTIY
TRBV28	12	TRBJ1-4	TRBD1	ASSSGTGFEKLF
TRBV27	12	TRBJ2-2	NA	ASSLYWATGELF
TRBV6-6	10	TRBJ2-3	NA	ASNENTDTQY
TRBV25-1	12	TRBJ1-4	NA	ASSNGGALEKLF
TRBV6-2/TRBV6-3	11	TRBJ1-1	TRBD1	ASSQDRDTEAF
TRBV11-3	12	TRBJ1-5	NA	ARGTPYSNQPQH
TRBV7-2	13	TRBJ1-2	TRBD1	ASSSTGILDYGYT
TRBV6-5	12	TRBJ1-1	TRBD1	ASTRTGYTTEAF
TRBV5-1	15	TRBJ2-1	NA	ASSLAEIGAFYNEQF
TRBV3-1/TRBV3-2	15	TRBJ2-1	TRBD2	ASSQGVRRGGRNEQF
TRBV5-4	11	TRBJ2-3	NA	ASSQGSSDTQY
TRBV27	15	TRBJ2-7	NA	ASSFIGGGQSSYEQY
TRBV6-5	13	TRBJ2-1	NA	ASSYNGHSYNEQF
TRBV18	13	TRBJ2-5	TRBD2	ASSPRPGGMETQY
TRBV6-5	13	TRBJ1-4	NA	ASSYQGLLKEKLF
TRBV28	12	TRBJ1-2	TRBD1	ASSFYRGPYGYT